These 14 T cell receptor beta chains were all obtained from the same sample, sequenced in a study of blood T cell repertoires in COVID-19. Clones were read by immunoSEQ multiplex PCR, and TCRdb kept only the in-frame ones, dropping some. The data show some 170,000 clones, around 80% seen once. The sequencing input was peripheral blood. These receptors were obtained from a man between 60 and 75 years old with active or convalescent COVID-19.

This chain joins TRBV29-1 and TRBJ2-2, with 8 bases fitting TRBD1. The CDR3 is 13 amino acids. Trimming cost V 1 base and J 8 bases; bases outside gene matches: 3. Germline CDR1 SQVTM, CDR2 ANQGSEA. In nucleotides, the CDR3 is TGCAGCGTTGAAGGACAGGGGTTGGGGGAGCTGTTTTTT. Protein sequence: CSVEGQGLGELFF.

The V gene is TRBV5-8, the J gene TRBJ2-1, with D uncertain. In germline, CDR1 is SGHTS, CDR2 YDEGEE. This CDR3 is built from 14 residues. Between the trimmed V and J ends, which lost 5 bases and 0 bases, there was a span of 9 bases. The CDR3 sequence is CASSRLSSYNEQFF. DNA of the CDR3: TGTGCCAGCAGTCGACTCAGCTCCTACAATGAGCAGTTCTTC.

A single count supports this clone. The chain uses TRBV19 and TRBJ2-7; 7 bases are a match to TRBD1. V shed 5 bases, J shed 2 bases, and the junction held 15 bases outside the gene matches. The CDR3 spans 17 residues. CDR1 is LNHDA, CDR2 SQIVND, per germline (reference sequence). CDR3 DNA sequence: TGTGCCAGTAGTTCCTGGGGGTTGACAGGGAGAACCTACGAGCAGTACTTC. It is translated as CASSSWGLTGRTYEQYF. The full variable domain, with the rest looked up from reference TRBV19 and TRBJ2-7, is DGGITQSPKYLFRKEGQNVTLSCEQNLNHDAMYWYRQDPGQGLRLIYYSQIVNDFQKGDIAEGYSVSREKKESFPLTVTSAQKNPTAFYLCASSSWGLTGRTYEQYFGPGTRLTVT.

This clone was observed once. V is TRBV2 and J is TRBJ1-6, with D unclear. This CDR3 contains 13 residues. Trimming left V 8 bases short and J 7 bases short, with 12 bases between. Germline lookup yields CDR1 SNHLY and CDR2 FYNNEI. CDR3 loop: CASAFSGNSPLHF. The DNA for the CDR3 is TGTGCCAGCGCGTTCTCGGGGAATTCACCCCTCCACTTT.

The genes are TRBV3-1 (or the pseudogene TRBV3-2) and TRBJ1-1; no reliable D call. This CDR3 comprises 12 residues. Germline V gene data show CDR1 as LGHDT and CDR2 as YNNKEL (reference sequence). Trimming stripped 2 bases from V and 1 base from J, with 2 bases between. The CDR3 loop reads CASSQRNTEAFF. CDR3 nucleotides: TGTGCCAGCAGCCAACGGAACACTGAAGCTTTCTTT.

CDR3 region: CASSQPPRDEQFF. The CDR3 DNA reads as TGTGCCAGCAGCCAACCCCCTAGAGATGAGCAGTTCTTC. The V call is TRBV3-1 (or the pseudogene TRBV3-2), the J call TRBJ2-1; D gene ambiguous. The germline V gene encodes CDR1 LGHDT and CDR2 YNNKEL (reference sequence). V lost 2 bases to trimming and J lost 8 bases, with 10 bases between them. The CDR3 is 13 residues long.

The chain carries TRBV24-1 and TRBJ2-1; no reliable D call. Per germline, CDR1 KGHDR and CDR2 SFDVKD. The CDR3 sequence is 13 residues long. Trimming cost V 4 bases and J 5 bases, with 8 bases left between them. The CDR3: CATSELWDNEQFF. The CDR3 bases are TGTGCCACCAGTGAACTATGGGACAATGAGCAGTTCTTC.

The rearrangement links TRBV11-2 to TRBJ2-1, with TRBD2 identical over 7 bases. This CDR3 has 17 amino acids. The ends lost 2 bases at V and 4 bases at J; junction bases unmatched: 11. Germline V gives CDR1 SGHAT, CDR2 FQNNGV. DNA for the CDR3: TGTGCCAGCAGCTTATTGGCGAGGGCGGGACTATACAATGAGCAGTTCTTC. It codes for CASSLLARAGLYNEQFF.

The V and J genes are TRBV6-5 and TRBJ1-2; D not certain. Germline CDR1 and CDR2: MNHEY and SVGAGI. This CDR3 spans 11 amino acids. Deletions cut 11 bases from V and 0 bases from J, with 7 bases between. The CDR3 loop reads CALRPNYGYTF. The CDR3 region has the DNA TGTGCCCTCCGTCCTAACTATGGCTACACCTTC.

CDR3 protein: CASSVTVAGRSGNTIYF. As DNA, the CDR3 is TGTGCCAGCAGTGTCACCGTGGCAGGGAGGTCTGGAAACACCATATATTTT. This rearrangement joins TRBV6-1 to TRBJ1-3; TRBD1 is a possible D gene (5 bases). Per the germline V gene, CDR1 is MNHNS and CDR2 is SASEGT. Trimming pared 4 bases from V and 1 base from J, leaving 17 bases between. This CDR3 region has 17 residues.

CDR3 sequence reads: CASSPTGGYNTGELFF. The CDR3 nucleotides read TGTGCCAGCTCACCAACAGGGGGCTATAACACCGGGGAGCTGTTTTTT. The genes are TRBV18 and TRBJ2-2; 9 bases are a match to TRBD1. The V gene end was trimmed by 2 bases and the J gene end by 2 bases; junction bases not matched to a gene: 3. Germline assignment: CDR1 KGHSH and CDR2 LQKENI. This CDR3 contains 16 residues.

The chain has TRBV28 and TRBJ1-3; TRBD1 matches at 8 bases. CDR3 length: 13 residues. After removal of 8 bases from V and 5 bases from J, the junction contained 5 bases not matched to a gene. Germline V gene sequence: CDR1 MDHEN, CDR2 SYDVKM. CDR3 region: CASGTGFRNTIYF. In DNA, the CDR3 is TGTGCCAGCGGGACAGGCTTCCGAAACACCATATATTTT.

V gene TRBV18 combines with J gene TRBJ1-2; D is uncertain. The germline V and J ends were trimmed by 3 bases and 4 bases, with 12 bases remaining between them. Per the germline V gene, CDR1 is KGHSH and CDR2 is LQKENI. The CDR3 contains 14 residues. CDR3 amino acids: CASSPPAAIYGYTF. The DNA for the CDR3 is TGTGCCAGCTCACCGCCGGCGGCCATCTATGGCTACACCTTC.

The CDR3 nucleotides are TGTGCCAGCAGTTCTCCCTCCGGGACAGGGCTCTACGAGCAGTACTTC. This codes for CASSSPSGTGLYEQYF. This chain links TRBV28 with TRBJ2-7, with 9 nucleotides matching TRBD1. The CDR3 totals 16 residues. Per germline, CDR1 MDHEN and CDR2 SYDVKM. The ends lost 4 bases at V and 3 bases at J; junction bases unmatched: 10.